Listed below are T cell receptor beta chains from one sample, sequenced in a study of T cells after yellow fever vaccination. In TCRdb, the 5' RACE reads were re-called with MiXCR into one record per CDR3 protein. This sample has about 260,000 distinct CDR3 sequences, with about 5.2% found just once. This specimen consisted of CD4+ T cells sorted from PBMCs, obtained on the day of the yellow fever booster vaccination. Source of these receptors: a man aged 18 to 30 who received the YFV17D yellow fever vaccine. Each CDR3 is given with its conserved first and last residue. A D gene is named only where the DNA matches it firmly. Some rows mark clone size as missing; the rest say once, few, many or name a class of expanded clone.

v_gene: TRBV7-2
abundance: -
d_gene: -
j_gene: TRBJ1-1
CDR3aa: CASSSNIGNTEAFF
CDR3nt: TGTGCCAGCAGCTCAAATATTGGTAACACTGAAGCTTTCTTT

v_gene: TRBV6-2/TRBV6-3
abundance: few
d_gene: TRBD2
j_gene: TRBJ2-1
CDR3aa: CASRGLAGAPYNEQFF
CDR3nt: TGTGCCAGCAGGGGACTAGCGGGGGCCCCATACAATGAGCAGTTCTTC

v_gene: TRBV12-3/TRBV12-4
abundance: few
d_gene: -
j_gene: TRBJ1-5
CDR3aa: CASSLSGKSQPQHF
CDR3nt: TGTGCCAGCAGTTTATCTGGGAAAAGTCAGCCCCAGCATTTT

v_gene: TRBV6-2/TRBV6-3
abundance: few
d_gene: -
j_gene: TRBJ1-2
CDR3aa: CAGKGRTDEGYTF
CDR3nt: TGTGCCGGAAAGGGGCGGACGGACGAGGGCTACACCTTC

v_gene: TRBV7-2
abundance: few
d_gene: -
j_gene: TRBJ1-1
CDR3aa: CASSLEGSSTEAFF
CDR3nt: TGTGCCAGCAGCTTAGAGGGGAGTAGCACTGAAGCTTTCTTT

v_gene: TRBV6-5
abundance: many
d_gene: -
j_gene: TRBJ1-4
CDR3aa: CASSESTNEKLFF
CDR3nt: TGTGCCAGCAGCGAGTCAACTAATGAAAAACTGTTTTTT

v_gene: TRBV4-2
abundance: few
d_gene: TRBD2
j_gene: TRBJ2-3
CDR3aa: CASSLRGDPTDTQYF
CDR3nt: TGTGCCAGCAGCCTTCGGGGGGACCCCACAGATACGCAGTATTTT

v_gene: TRBV5-1
abundance: many
d_gene: TRBD1
j_gene: TRBJ2-5
CDR3aa: CASSPRGPGETQYF
CDR3nt: TGCGCCAGCAGCCCCAGGGGGCCAGGGGAGACCCAGTACTTC

v_gene: TRBV5-1
abundance: few
d_gene: -
j_gene: TRBJ1-2
CDR3aa: CASSASGVLNYGYTF
CDR3nt: TGCGCCAGCAGCGCCAGCGGGGTACTCAACTATGGCTACACCTTC

v_gene: TRBV6-5
abundance: many
d_gene: TRBD2
j_gene: TRBJ2-3
CDR3aa: CASRPRGGSDTQYF
CDR3nt: TGTGCCAGCAGACCGCGGGGGGGATCGGATACGCAGTATTTT

v_gene: TRBV6-6
abundance: -
d_gene: TRBD2
j_gene: TRBJ2-7
CDR3aa: CASTQTREAYEQYF
CDR3nt: TGTGCCAGCACCCAGACGCGGGAGGCCTACGAGCAGTACTTC

v_gene: TRBV12-3/TRBV12-4
abundance: many
d_gene: -
j_gene: TRBJ2-5
CDR3aa: CASSFTGWETQYF
CDR3nt: TGTGCCAGCAGTTTTACCGGCTGGGAGACCCAGTACTTC

v_gene: TRBV5-1
abundance: few
d_gene: -
j_gene: TRBJ1-4
CDR3aa: CASSRNRENEKLFF
CDR3nt: TGCGCCAGCAGCAGAAACCGGGAGAATGAAAAACTGTTTTTT

v_gene: TRBV20-1
abundance: few
d_gene: -
j_gene: TRBJ2-5
CDR3aa: CSARDQGLETQYF
CDR3nt: TGCAGTGCTAGAGATCAGGGGTTGGAGACCCAGTACTTC

v_gene: TRBV5-5
abundance: -
d_gene: TRBD1
j_gene: TRBJ2-1
CDR3aa: CASSLARTGGANEQFF
CDR3nt: TGTGCCAGCAGCTTAGCCAGGACAGGGGGCGCAAATGAGCAGTTCTTC

v_gene: TRBV29-1
abundance: many
d_gene: -
j_gene: TRBJ2-7
CDR3aa: CSVGMMGGEQYF
CDR3nt: TGCAGCGTGGGAATGATGGGCGGCGAGCAGTACTTC

v_gene: TRBV6-6
abundance: many
d_gene: -
j_gene: TRBJ1-6
CDR3aa: CAARRQGEGSPLHF
CDR3nt: TGTGCCGCCAGGCGGCAAGGGGAGGGTTCACCCCTCCACTTT

v_gene: TRBV5-1
abundance: -
d_gene: TRBD2
j_gene: TRBJ2-3
CDR3aa: CASRVFGLAGGQSTDTQYF
CDR3nt: TGCGCCAGCAGAGTATTCGGACTAGCGGGGGGCCAAAGCACAGATACGCAGTATTTT

v_gene: TRBV6-6
abundance: few
d_gene: TRBD1
j_gene: TRBJ1-5
CDR3aa: CASSHGAGGQPQHF
CDR3nt: TGTGCCAGCAGCCACGGGGCAGGGGGTCAGCCCCAGCATTTT

v_gene: TRBV20-1
abundance: -
d_gene: -
j_gene: TRBJ2-3
CDR3aa: CSVPGQGGDTQYF
CDR3nt: TGCAGTGTCCCTGGGCAGGGCGGAGATACGCAGTATTTT

v_gene: TRBV5-5
abundance: few
d_gene: -
j_gene: TRBJ1-4
CDR3aa: CASSLIPGGGRKLFF
CDR3nt: TGTGCCAGCAGCTTGATTCCCGGGGGAGGGAGAAAACTGTTTTTT